This T cell receptor beta chain comes out of a study of blood T cell repertoires in COVID-19. Study as a whole: COVID-19 samples collected from the United States, Italy and Spain covered acute and convalescent phases. The cDNA or gDNA used as material had been derived from T cells, B-cell-depleted T cells, or PBMCs.

Unmatched junction bases numbered 13, after V lost 3 bases and J lost 11 bases. The CDR3 runs 15 residues. The germline V gene has CDR1 SGDLS and CDR2 YYNGEE. Study processing details: Reference gene primers were amplified, and this amplification served to estimate nucleated cell counts. Generated by immunoSEQ multiplex PCR, the TCRdb table keeps only in-frame clones and is missing some. That table is the source of V, J and clone size, and D and trimming were worked out from the DNA. The data contain some 230,000 clones, about 86% of them singletons. The sample taken for sequencing was peripheral blood. This TCR was sampled from a woman in her 30s who had recovered from COVID-19. The rearrangement uses TRBV9 and TRBJ2-3; 9 nucleotides match TRBD1. Here the CDR3 reads CASSAVLPGQGGQYF. The CDR3 DNA reads TGTGCCAGCAGCGCCGTTTTACCGGGACAGGGAGGGCAGTATTTT.